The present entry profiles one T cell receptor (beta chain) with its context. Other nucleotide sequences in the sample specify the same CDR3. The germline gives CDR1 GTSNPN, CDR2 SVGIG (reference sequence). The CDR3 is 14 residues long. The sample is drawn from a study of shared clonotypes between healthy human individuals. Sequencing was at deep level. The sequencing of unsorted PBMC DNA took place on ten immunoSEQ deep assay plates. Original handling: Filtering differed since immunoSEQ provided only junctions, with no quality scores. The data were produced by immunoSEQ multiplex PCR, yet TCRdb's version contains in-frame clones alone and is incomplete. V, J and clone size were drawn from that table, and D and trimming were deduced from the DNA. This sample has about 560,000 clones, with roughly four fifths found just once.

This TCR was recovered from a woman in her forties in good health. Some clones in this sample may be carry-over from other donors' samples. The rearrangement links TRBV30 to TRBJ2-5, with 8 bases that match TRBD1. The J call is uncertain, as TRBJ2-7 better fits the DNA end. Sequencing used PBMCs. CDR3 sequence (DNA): TGTGCCTGGAGGGGTCCTCCAGGGGGCCGCGAGCAGTACTTC. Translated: CAWRGPPGGREQYF.